This TCR beta chain was retrieved from a study of quantifying T cell responses using KT2 cells (dated by TCRdb to 2016 to 2017). About the full investigation: RNA was DNase-treated and reverse transcribed with TCR alpha and beta constant-region primers, mostly using SuperScript III. Under optimum conditions, the efficiency of the T4 ligation step was estimated to be more than 9%. PCR2 was performed as a SYBR Green qPCR and was stopped at a predetermined fluorescence threshold so that over-amplification was avoided.

This clonotype occurred many times. The specificity of this receptor is unknown. Within one base of it there is no much larger clone, and no base qualities were kept. What the authors observed across the whole study: No side-by-side comparison between this pipeline and other TCR sequencing techniques was included in the study. KT2 sequences were detected down to the lowest spike-in tested, which was about one KT2 cell per 100,000 PBMC. Counts of KT2 alpha and beta sequences scaled linearly with input KT2 cell number over several orders of magnitude. Saturation in the detection of KT2 sequences was observed at very high KT2 spike-in numbers.

The protocol used for the library was UMI-ligation and nested PCR. A single-stranded oligonucleotide bearing the Illumina SP2 sequence and a UMI was ligated to the 3' end of the cDNA with T4 RNA ligase 1. PCR1 was run for 4 cycles (98 degrees C for 15 s, 69 degrees C for 30 s, 72 degrees C for 40 s), and an equimolar mix of RC1.1 and RC1.2, covering TRBC1 and TRBC2, was used as the beta primer. Starting at PCR2, TCR alpha and beta chains were handled separately, and sample indices and Illumina adaptors were added. Placed after an 8-base spacer, the UMI was made up of 12 random nucleotides arranged as two hexamers with a spacer between them. Libraries were sequenced on an Illumina MiSeq with v2 2x251 paired-end chemistry, typically 12 samples per run. To increase diversity, roughly 4.5-7.5% PhiX DNA was added to each sequencing library. Per the original workflow: Raw reads were converted to FASTQ with bcl2fastq and were demultiplexed by dual indices with Demultiplexor. Decombinator assigned V and J genes by tag matching, allowing a single base-pair mismatch. UMIs were used by Collapsinator to correct both sequencing errors and frequency errors caused by PCR heterogeneity. Decombinator identifiers were converted to nucleotide sequence by CDR3Translator, the sequences were translated to amino acids, and CDR3 was extracted using C- and N-terminal motifs. A cluster of KT2 sequences that shared one unique molecular identifier was counted as a single distinct KT2 TCR. The raw public data were reprocessed by TCRdb itself: fastp quality trimming at Q25, MiXCR clonotype calling, in-frame beta chains only. Rows are combined by CDR3 protein, so each entry shows the most common genes and DNA. The authors' filters were not applied to this entry. The sample profile shows approximately 57,000 distinct CDR3 sequences; roughly 12% of them were found once. Clones ranked in the top ten supply under 10% of the sample.

Known numbers of KT2, a T cell clone whose TCR had been sequenced previously, were spiked into unfractionated PBMC to test the sensitivity and accuracy of the pipeline. A range of KT2-to-PBMC ratios was set up by mixing KT2 cells into a fixed number of PBMC. The source of this sequence is a human donor. Sequenced material: PBMCs spiked with cells of the T cell clone KT2.

The CDR3 loop reads CASSFGRGGTDTQYF. The DNA sequence follows: TGTGCCAGCAGTTTCGGGCGGGGAGGCACAGATACGCAGTATTTT. The sequence joins TRBV12-3 or TRBV12-4 to TRBJ2-3; TRBD2 could be the D gene, as 6 bases match. Reading from cysteine to phenylalanine, the CDR3 counts 15 amino acids. The entry retains the CDR3 DNA only, 45 bases that are in frame from base 1. V lost 3 bases and J lost 1 base; the stretch between them is 11 bases long.